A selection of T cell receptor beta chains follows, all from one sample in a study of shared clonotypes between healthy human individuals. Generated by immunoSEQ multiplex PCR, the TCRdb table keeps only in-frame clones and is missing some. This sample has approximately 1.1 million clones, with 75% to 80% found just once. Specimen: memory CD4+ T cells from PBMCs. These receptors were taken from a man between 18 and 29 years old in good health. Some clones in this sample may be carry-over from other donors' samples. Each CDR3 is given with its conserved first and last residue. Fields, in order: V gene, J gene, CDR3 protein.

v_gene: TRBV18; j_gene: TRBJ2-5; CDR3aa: CASSLLAGPTQETQYF
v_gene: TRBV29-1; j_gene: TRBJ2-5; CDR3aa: CSVLRTEETQYF
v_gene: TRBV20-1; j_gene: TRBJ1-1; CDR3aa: CSAFRAAEAFF
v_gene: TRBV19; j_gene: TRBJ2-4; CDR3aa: CASSIPYGGVKNIQYF
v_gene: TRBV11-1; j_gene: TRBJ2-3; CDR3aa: CASSAAGGPDTQYF
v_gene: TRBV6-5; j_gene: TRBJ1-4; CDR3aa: CATKPGQGTNEKLFF
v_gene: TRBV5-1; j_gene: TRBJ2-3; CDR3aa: CASSWAGTGTDTQYF
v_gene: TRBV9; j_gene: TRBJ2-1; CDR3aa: CASSSDSSYNEQFF
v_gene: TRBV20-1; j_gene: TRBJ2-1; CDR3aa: CSAWTGNEQFF
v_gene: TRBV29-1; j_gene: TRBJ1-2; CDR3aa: CSVGQGAWGYTF
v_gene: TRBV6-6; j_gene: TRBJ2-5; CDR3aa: CASTEGLAGVETQYF
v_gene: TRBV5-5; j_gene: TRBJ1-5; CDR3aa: CASSLDSYSNQPQHF
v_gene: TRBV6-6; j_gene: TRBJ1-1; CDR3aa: CASRHYRANTEAFF
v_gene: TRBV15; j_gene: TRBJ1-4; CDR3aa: CATSRDGQVREKLFF
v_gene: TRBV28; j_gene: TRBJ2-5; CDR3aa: CASSYRGRHRETQYF
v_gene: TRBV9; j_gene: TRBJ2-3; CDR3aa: CASSVDQSGTLLPQYF
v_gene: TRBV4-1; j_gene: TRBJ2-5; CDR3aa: CASSQARQGLGETQYF
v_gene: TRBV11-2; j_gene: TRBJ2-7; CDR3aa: CASSSGQFSYEQYF
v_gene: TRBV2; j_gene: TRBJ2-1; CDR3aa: CASRSGLAGGGNEQFF
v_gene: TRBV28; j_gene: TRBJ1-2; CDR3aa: CASSLLSLGQGYGYTF
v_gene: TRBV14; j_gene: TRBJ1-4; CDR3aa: CASSPIQGAVGEKLFF
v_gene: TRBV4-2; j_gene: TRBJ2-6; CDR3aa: CASSAPGAGSGANVLTF
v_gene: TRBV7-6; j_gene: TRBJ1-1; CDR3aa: CASSPGPNTEAFF
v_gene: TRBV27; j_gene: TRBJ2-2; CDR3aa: CASKLGRTNTGELFF
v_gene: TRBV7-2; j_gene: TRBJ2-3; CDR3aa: CASSLRWASGDRTDTQYF
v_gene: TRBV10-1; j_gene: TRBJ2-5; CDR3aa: CASSVILKETQYF
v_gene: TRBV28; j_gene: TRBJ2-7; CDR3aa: CASSNRDRGYEQYF
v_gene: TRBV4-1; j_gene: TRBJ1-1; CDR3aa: CASSQDGQPNTEAFF
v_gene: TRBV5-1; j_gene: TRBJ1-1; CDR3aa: CASSGGTAATEAFF
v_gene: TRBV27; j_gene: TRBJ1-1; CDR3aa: CASYKLTGGTEAFF
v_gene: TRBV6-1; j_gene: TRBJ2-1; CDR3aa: CASSVTGTGHNEQFF
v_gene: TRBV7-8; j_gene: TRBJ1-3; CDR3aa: CASSRTVPLSGNTIYF
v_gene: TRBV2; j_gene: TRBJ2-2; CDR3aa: CASSVLVGTGELFF
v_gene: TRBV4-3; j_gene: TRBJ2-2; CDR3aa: CASGWAGPNTGELFF
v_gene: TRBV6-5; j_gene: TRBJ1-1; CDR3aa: CASSYRGRGLDTEAFF
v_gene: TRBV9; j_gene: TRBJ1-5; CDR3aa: CAAGCGTEYSNQPQHF
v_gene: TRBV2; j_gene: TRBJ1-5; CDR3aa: CASSGTGGSQPQHF
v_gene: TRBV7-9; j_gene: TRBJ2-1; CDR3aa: CASSLGGRLNEQFF
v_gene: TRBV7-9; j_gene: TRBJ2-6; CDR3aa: CASSSTSGRNTGANVLTF
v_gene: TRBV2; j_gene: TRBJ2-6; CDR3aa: CASSEEGLPSNVLTF
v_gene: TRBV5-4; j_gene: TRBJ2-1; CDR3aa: CASSVPASGQDNEQFF
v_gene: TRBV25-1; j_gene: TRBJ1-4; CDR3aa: CASTRQGREKLFF
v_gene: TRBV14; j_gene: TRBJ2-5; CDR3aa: CASAERTSGRAQETQYF
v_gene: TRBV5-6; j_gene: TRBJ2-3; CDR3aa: CASSLPVVLADTQYF
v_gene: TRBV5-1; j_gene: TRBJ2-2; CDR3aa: CASSLRSGIGELFF
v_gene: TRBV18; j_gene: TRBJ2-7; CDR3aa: CANDGYEQYF
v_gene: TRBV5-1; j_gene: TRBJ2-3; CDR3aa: CASSLEVRTAQYF
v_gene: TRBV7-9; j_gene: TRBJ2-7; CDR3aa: CASSRAGSYRYEQYF
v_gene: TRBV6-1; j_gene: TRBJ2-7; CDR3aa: CASNRQGAYEQYF
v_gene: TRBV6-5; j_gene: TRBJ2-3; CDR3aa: CASRTTTDTQYF
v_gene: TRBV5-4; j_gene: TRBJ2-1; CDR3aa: CASSTVASYNEQFF
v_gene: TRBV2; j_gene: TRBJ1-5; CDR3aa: CASTGQGGQPQHF
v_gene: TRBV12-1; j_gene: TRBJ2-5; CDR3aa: CASIPDAGGPEETQYF
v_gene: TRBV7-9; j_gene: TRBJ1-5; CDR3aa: CASSFSQNNQPQHF
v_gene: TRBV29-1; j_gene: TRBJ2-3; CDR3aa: CRVGQGRDTQYF
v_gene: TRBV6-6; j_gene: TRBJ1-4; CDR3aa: CASSYGPGEEKLFF
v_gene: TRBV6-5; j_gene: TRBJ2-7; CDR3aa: CASSYDRGAYEQYF
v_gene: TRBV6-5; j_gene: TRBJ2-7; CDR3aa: CASSVPGQGEQYF